This record covers a single T cell receptor beta chain. Its antigen is not known. This entry comes from a study of blood T cells in healthy people across ages. Healthy Caucasian individuals from Russia aged about 6 to 95 were enrolled as donors. General study results and limits: The unsorted PBMCs prevented any conclusive comparison of naive versus antigen-experienced cells.

The germline V and J ends were trimmed by 7 bases and 5 bases, with 12 bases remaining between them. CDR3 length equals 12 residues. The germline gives CDR1 MNHNS, CDR2 SASEGT. The authors ran a second PCR of about 7 to 12 cycles using a sample-barcoded 5' primer and a J-beta primer mix. TCRdb passed the 5' RACE reads through MiXCR, listing each CDR3 protein once. The sample lists some 1.8 million distinct CDR3 sequences, more than 35% occurring once. The material sequenced was blood. The chain has TRBV6-1 and TRBJ2-7; D ambiguous. The source of this sequence is a human donor in good health. CDR3 region: CASIFGVHEQYF. For the CDR3, the DNA is TGTGCCAGCATTTTTGGGGTACACGAGCAGTACTTC.